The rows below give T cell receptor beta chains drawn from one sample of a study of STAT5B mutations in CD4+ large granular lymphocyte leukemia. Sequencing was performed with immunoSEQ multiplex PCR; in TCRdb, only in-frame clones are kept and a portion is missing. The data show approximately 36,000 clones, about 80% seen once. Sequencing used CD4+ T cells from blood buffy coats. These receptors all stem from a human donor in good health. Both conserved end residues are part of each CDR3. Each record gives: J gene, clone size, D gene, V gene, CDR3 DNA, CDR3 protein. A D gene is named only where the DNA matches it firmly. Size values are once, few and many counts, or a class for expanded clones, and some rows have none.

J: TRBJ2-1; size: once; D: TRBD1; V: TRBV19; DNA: TGTGCCAGTGGACGGGACAGGGGAGGTAATGAGCAGTTCTTC; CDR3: CASGRDRGGNEQFF
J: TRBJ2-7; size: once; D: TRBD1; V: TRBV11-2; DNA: TGTGCCAGCAGCTCAGACAGGGATCCTTCCTACGAGCAGTACTTC; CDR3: CASSSDRDPSYEQYF
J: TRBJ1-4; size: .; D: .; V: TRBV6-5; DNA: TGTGCCAGCAGTTATCAGCCAGGGGCGGGTAATGAAAAACTGTTTTTT; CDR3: CASSYQPGAGNEKLFF
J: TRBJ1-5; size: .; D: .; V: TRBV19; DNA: TGTGCCAGTAGTATAGGTCCAGGTGGGGGCGCCAATCAGCCCCAGCATTTT; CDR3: CASSIGPGGGANQPQHF
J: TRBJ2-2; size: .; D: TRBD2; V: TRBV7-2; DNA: TGTGCCAGCAGACCGAGCGGGAGGCACGGGGAGCTGTTTTTT; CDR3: CASRPSGRHGELFF
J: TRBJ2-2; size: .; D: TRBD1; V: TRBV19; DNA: TGTGCCAGTAGCCCGACAGGGGGATACACCGGGGAGCTGTTTTTT; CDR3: CASSPTGGYTGELFF
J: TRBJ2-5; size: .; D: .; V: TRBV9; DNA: TGTGCCAGCAGCCCCAATCCCGAGGAGGTAGAGACCCAGTACTTC; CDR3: CASSPNPEEVETQYF
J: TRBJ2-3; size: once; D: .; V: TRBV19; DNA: TGTGCCAGTAGTATAGATGCGACAGCGGCTAGCACAGATACGCAGTATTTT; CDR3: CASSIDATAASTDTQYF
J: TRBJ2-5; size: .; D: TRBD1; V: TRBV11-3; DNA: TGTGCCAGCAGCTCCTCCCGGGGACAGGGCGGTATGGAGACCCAGTACTTC; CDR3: CASSSSRGQGGMETQYF
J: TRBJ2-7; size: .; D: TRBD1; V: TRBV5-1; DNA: TGCGCCAGCAGCTATTCAACCGGGACAGGGGGCGCCGAGCAGTACTTC; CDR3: CASSYSTGTGGAEQYF
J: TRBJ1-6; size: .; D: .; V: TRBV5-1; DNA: TGCGCCAGCAGCCGGTTGGACCCTAGAGACGCGCCCCTCCACTTT; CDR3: CASSRLDPRDAPLHF
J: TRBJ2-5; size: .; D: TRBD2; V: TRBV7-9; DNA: TGTGCCAGCACCGGAACTAGCGAGGAGACCCAGTACTTC; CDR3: CASTGTSEETQYF
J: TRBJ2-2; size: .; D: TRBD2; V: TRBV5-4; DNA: TGTGCCAGCGGGACTAGCGGCTCCTACACCGGGGAGCTGTTTTTT; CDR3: CASGTSGSYTGELFF
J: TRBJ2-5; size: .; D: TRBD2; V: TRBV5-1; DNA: TGCGCCAGCAGCTTGCCTAGACTAGCGGGAGGACAAGAGACCCAGTACTTC; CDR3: CASSLPRLAGGQETQYF
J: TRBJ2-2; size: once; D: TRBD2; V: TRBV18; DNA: TGTGCCAGCTCACCACTAGCGGGAGGTCCGGGAAATACCGGGGAGCTGTTTTTT; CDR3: CASSPLAGGPGNTGELFF
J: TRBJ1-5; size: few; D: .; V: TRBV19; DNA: TGTGCCAGTAGCCTTGACGGATATAGCAATCAGCCCCAGCATTTT; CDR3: CASSLDGYSNQPQHF
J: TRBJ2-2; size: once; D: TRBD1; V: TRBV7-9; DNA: TGTGCCAGCAGCTGGGCGACAGGGGTCCAGACGAACACCGGGGAGCTGTTTTTT; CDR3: CASSWATGVQTNTGELFF
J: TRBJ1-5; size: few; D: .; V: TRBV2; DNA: TGTGCCAGCAAGGCCCCCCAGGGCAATCAGCCCCAGCATTTT; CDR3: CASKAPQGNQPQHF
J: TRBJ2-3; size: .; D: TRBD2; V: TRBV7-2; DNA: TGTGCCAGCAGCTCGGGACTAGCGGGGGGAGGGGATACGCAGTATTTT; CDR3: CASSSGLAGGGDTQYF
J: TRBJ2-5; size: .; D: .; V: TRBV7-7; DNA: TGTGCTAGCAGCTTAGCAGGGTTTGAGACCCAGTACTTC; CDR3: CASSLAGFETQYF